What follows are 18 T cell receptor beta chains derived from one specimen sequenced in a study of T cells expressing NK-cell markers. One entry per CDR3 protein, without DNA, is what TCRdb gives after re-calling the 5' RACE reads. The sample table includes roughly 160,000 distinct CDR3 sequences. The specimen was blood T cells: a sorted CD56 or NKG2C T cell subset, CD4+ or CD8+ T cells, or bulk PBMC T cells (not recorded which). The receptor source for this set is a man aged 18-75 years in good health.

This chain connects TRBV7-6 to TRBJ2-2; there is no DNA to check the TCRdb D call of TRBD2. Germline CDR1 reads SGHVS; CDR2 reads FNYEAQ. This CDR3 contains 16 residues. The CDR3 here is CASSLEPSGDTGELFF.

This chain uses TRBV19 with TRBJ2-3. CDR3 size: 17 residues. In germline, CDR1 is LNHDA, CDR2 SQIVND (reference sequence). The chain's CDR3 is CASLGTHVLAPTDTQYF.

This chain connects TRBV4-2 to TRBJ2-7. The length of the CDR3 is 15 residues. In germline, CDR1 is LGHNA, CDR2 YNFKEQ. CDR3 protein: CASSQDLAGAYEQYF.

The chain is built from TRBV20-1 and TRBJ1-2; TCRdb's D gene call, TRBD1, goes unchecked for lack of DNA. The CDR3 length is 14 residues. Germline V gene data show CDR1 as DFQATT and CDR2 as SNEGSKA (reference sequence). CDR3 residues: CSASPFREGYGYTF.

This CDR3 reads CASSLGQGWETEPQHF. This chain links TRBV7-9 with TRBJ1-5; TCRdb's D call of TRBD1 is untestable without DNA. Germline loops: CDR1 SEHNR, CDR2 FQNEAQ (reference sequence). The CDR3 spans 16 residues.

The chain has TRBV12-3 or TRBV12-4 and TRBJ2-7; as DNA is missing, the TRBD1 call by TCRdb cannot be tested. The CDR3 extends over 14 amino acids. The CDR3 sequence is CASSTGTGYYEQYF.

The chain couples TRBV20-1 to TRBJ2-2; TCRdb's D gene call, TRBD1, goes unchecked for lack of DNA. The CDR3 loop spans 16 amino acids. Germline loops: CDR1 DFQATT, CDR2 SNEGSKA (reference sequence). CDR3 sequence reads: CSARDLGQGHTGELFF.

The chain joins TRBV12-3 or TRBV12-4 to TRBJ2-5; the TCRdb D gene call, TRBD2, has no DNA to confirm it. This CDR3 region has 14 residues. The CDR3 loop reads CASNTGGHKETQYF.

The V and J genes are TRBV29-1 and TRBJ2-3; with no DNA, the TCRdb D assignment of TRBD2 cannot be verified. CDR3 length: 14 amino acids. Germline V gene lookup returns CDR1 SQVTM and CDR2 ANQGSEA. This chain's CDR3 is CSVVPGLRTDTQYF.

Here the CDR3 reads CASSLEGLTDTQYF. The V call is TRBV5-4, the J call TRBJ2-3; TCRdb proposes TRBD2, but this gene call is untestable without DNA. Germline CDR1 SGHNT, CDR2 YYREEE (reference sequence). The length of the CDR3 is 14 residues.

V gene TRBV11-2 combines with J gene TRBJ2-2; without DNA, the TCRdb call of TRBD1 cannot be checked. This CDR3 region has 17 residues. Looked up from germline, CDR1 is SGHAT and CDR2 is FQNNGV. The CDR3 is CASSLERASLNTGELFF.

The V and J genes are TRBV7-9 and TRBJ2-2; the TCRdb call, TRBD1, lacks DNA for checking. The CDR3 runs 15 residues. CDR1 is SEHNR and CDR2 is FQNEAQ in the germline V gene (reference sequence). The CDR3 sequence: CASRETGGDTGELFF.

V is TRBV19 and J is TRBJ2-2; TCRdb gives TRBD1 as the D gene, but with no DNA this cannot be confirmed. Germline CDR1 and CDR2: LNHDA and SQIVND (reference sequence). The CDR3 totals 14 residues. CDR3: CASTGTDYTGELFF.

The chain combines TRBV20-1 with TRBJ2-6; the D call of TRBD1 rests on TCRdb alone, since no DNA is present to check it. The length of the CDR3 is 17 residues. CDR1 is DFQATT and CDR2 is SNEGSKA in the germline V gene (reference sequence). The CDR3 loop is CSARRQGEGTGANVLTF.

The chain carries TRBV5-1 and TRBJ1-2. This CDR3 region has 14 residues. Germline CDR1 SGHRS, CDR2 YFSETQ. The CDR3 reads CASSLETGLGGYTF. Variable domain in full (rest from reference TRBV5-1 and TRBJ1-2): KAGVTQTPRYLIKTRGQQVTLSCSPISGHRSVSWYQQTPGQGLQFLFEYFSETQRNKGNFPGRFSGRQFSNSRSEMNVSTLELGDSALYLCASSLETGLGGYTFGSGTRLTVV.

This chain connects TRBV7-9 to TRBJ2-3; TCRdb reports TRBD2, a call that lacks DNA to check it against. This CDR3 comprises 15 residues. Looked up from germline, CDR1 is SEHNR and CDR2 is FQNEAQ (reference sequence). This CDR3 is CASSLVEGPSDTQYF. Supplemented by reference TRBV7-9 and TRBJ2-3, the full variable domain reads DTGVSQNPRHKITKRGQNVTFRCDPISEHNRLYWYRQTLGQGPEFLTYFQNEAQLEKSRLLSDRFSAERPKGSFSTLEIQRTEQGDSAMYLCASSLVEGPSDTQYFGPGTRLTVL.

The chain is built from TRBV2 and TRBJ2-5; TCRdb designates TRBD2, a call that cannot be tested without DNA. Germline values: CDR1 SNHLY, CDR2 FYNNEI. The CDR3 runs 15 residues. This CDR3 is CASSLSGDFRETQYF.

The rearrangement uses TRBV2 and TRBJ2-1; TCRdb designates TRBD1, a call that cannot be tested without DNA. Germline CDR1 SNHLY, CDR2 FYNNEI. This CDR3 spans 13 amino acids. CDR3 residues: CASTPERINEQFF.